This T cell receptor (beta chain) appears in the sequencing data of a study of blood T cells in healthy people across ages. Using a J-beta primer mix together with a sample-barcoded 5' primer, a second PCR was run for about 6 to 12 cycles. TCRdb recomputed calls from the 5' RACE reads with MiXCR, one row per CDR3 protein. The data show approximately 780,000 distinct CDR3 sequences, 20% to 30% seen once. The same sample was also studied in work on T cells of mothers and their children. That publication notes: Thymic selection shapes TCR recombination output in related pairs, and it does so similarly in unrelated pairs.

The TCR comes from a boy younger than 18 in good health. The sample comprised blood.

This CDR3 reads CSARVLNNEQFF. CDR3 DNA sequence: TGCAGTGCTAGAGTCCTGAATAATGAGCAGTTCTTC. J is TRBJ2-1 and V is TRBV20-1; D is ambiguous. The CDR3 spans 12 residues. The V and J ends lost 1 base and 7 bases respectively, with 8 bases between them. CDR1 is DFQATT, CDR2 SNEGSKA, per germline (reference sequence).